This TCR beta chain was identified during a study of PD-L1 blockade in urothelial cancer. Study details: Patients initiated atezolizumab around 2014 at 1,200 mg intravenously every 3 weeks. Male sex and bladder-origin urothelial cancer were recorded for twenty-five of 29 patients.

Clones were read by immunoSEQ multiplex PCR, and TCRdb kept only the in-frame ones, dropping some. The sample has more than 45,000 clones, 88% seen once. CDR3 length equals 17 residues. The ends lost 0 bases at V and 7 bases at J; junction bases unmatched: 12. From germline, CDR1 is LGHNA and CDR2 YNFKEQ. This sequence was found in a man at least 80 years old with urothelial cancer. Here the sequenced sample was PBMCs, taken around atezolizumab (anti-PD-L1) treatment. The chain employs TRBV4-2 and TRBJ2-1, with 7 bases fitting TRBD1. CDR3 region: CASSQDATQGMWNEQFF. DNA for the CDR3: TGTGCCAGCAGCCAAGATGCTACACAGGGGATGTGGAATGAGCAGTTCTTC.